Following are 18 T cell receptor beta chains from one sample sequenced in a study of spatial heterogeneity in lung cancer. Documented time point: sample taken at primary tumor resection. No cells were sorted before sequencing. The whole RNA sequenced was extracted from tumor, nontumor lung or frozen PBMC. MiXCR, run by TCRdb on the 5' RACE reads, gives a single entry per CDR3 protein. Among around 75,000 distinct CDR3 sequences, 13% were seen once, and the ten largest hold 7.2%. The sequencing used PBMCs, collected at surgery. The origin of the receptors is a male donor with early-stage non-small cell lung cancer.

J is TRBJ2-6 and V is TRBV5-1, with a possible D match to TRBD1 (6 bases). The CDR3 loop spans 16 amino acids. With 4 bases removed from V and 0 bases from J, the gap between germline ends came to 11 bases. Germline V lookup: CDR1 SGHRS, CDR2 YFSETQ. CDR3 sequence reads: CASSLQGNSGANVLTF. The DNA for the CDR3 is TGCGCCAGCAGCCTGCAGGGGAACTCTGGGGCCAACGTCCTGACTTTC.

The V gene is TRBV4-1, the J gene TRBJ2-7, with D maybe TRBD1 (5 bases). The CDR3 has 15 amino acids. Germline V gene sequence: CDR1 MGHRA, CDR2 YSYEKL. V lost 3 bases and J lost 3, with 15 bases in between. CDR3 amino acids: CASSQAEQVHYEQYF. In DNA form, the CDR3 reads TGCGCCAGCAGCCAGGCGGAACAGGTACACTACGAGCAGTACTTC.

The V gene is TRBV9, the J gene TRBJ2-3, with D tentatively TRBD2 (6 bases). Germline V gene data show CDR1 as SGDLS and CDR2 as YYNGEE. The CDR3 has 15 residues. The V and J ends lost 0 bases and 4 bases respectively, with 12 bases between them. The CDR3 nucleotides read TGTGCCAGCAGCGTAGCCGGGAGAAGCCCAGATACGCAGTATTTT. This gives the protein CASSVAGRSPDTQYF.

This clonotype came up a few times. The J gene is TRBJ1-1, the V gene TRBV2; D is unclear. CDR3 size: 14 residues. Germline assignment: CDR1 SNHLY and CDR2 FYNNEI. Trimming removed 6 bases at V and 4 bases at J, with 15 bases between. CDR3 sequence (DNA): TGTGCCAGCAGGGGTTACAGAGGGAGCACTGAAGCTTTCTTT. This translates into CASRGYRGSTEAFF. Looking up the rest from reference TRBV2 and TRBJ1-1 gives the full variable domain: EPEVTQTPSHQVTQMGQEVILRCVPISNHLYFYWYRQILGQKVEFLVSFYNNEISEKSEIFDDQFSVERPDGSNFTLKIRSTKLEDSAMYFCASRGYRGSTEAFFGQGTRLTVV.

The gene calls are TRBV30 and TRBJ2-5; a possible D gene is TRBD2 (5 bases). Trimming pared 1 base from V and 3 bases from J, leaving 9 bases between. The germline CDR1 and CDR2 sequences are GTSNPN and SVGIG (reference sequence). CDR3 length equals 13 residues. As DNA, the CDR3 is TGTGCCTGGAGTGAGAACGGGGAAGAGACCCAGTACTTC. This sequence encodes CAWSENGEETQYF.

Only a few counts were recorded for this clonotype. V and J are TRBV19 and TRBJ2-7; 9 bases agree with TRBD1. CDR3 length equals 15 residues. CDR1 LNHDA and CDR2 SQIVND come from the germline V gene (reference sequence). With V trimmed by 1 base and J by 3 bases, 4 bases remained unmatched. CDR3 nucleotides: TGTGCCAGTAGTATAGCCGGGACAGGGAACTACGAGCAGTACTTC. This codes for CASSIAGTGNYEQYF.

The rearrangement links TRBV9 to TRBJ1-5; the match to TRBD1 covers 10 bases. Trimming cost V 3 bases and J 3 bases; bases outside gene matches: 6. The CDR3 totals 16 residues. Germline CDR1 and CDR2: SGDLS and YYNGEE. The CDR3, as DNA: TGTGCCAGCAGCGCAGGACAGGGGGGTCTCAATCAGCCCCAGCATTTT. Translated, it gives CASSAGQGGLNQPQHF.

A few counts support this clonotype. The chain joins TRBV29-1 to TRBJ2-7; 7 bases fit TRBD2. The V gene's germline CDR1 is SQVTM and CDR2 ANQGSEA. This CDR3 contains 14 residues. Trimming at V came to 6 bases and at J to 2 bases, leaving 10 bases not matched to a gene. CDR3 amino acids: CSVLRGSGAYEQYF. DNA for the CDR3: TGCAGCGTCCTGCGGGGAAGCGGGGCCTACGAGCAGTACTTC.

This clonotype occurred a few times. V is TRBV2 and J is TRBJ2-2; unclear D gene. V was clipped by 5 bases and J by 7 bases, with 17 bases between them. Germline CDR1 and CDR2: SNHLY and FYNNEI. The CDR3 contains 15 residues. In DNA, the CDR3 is TGTGCCAGCAGTCCTACCCGACCCCTGGGCGGGGAGCTGTTTTTT. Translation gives CASSPTRPLGGELFF.

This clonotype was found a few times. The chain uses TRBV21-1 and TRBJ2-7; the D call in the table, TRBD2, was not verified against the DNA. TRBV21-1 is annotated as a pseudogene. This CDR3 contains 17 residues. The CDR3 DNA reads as TGTGCCAGCAGCAAATGGCAGGGCGGGGGGAGCTCCTACGAGCAGTACTTC. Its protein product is CASSKWQGGGSSYEQYF.

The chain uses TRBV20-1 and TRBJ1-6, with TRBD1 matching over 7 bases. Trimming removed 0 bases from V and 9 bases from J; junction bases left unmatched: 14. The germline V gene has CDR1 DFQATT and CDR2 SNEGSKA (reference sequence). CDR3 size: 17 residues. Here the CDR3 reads CSARDMARQGSFSPLHF. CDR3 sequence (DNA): TGCAGTGCTAGAGATATGGCCCGACAGGGATCGTTTTCACCCCTCCACTTT.

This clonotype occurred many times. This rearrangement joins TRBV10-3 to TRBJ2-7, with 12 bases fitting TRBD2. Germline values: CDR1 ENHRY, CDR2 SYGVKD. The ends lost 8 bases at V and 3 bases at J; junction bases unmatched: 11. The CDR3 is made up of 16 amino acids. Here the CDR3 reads CAIRSDRTSGIYEQYF. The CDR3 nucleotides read TGTGCCATCCGTTCGGATAGGACTAGCGGGATCTACGAGCAGTACTTC.

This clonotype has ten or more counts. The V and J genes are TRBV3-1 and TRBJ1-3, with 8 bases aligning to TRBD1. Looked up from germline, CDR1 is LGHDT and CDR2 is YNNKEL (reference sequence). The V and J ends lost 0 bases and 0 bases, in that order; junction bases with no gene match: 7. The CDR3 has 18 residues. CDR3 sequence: CASSQDRDRYSSGNTIYF. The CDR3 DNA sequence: TGTGCCAGCAGCCAAGATAGGGACAGGTACTCCTCTGGAAACACCATATATTTT.

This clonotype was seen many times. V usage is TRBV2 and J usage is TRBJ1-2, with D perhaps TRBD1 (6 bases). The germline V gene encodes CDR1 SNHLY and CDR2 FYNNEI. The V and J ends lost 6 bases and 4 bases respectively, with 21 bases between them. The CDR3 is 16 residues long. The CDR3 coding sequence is TGTGCCAGCAGGGAAAACAGGGAGATGAGAATCTATGGCTACACCTTC. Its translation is CASRENREMRIYGYTF.

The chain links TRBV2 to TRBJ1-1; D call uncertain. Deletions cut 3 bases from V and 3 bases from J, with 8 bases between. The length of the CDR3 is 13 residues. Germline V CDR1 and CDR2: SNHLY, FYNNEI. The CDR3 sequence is CASSEAEYTEAFF. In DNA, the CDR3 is TGTGCCAGCAGTGAGGCGGAATACACTGAAGCTTTCTTT.

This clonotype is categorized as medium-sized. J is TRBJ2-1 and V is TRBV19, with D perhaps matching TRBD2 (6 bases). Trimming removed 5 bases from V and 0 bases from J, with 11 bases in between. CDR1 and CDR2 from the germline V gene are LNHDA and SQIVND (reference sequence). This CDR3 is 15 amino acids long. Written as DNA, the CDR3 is TGTGCCAGTAGTCCCGGGACTCTCTCCTACAATGAGCAGTTCTTC. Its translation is CASSPGTLSYNEQFF. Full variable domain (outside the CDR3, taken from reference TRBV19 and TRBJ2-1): DGGITQSPKYLFRKEGQNVTLSCEQNLNHDAMYWYRQDPGQGLRLIYYSQIVNDFQKGDIAEGYSVSREKKESFPLTVTSAQKNPTAFYLCASSPGTLSYNEQFFGPGTRLTVL.

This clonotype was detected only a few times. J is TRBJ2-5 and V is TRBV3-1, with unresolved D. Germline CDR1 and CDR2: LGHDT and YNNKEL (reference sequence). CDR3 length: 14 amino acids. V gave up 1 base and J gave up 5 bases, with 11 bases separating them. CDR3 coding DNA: TGTGCCAGCAGCCAAGGCCCTACTTCGGAGACCCAGTACTTC. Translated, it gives CASSQGPTSETQYF.

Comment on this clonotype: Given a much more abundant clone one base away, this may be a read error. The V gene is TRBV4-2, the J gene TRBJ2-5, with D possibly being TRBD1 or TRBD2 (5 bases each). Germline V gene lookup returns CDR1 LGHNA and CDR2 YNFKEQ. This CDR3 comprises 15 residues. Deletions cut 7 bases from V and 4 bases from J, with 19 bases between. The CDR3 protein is CASKILSEGTETQYF. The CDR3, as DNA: TGTGCCAGCAAAATACTTAGCGAGGGGACAGAGACCCAGTACTTC.